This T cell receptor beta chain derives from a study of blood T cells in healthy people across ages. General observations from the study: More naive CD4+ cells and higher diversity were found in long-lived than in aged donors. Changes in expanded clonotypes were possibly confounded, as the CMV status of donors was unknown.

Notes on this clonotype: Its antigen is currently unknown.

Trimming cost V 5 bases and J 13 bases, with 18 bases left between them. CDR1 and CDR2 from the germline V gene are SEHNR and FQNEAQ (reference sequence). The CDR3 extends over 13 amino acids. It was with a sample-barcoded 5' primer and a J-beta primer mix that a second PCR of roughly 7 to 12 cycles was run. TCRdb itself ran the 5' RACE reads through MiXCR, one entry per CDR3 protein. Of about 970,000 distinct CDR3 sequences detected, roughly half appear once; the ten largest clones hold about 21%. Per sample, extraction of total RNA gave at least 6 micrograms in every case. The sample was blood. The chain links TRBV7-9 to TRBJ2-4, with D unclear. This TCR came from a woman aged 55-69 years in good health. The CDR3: CASSPGVPGEQYF. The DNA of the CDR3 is TGTGCCAGCAGCCCCGGTGTCCCGGGTGAGCAGTACTTC.